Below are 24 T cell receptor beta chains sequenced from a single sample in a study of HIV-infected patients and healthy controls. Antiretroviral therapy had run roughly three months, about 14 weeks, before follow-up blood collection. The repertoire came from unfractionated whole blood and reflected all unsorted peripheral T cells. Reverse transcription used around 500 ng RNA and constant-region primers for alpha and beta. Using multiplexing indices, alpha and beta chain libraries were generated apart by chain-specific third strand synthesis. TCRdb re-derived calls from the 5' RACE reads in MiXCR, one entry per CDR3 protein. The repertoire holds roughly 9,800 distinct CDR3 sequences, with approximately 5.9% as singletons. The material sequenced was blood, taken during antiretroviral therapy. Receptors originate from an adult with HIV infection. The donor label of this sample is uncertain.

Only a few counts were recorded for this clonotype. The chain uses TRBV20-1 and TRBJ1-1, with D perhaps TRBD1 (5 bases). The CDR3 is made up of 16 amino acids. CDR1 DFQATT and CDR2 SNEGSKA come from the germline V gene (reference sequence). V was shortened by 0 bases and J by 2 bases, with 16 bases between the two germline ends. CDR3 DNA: TGCAGTGCTAGAGATCACCAGGGCGGCCTTAACACTGAAGCTTTCTTT. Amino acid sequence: CSARDHQGGLNTEAFF.

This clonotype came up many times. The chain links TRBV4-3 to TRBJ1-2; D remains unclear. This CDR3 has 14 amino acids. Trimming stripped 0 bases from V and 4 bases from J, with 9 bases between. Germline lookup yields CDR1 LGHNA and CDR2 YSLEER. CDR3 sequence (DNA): TGCGCCAGCAGCCAAGATCGGAAGGGCTATGGCTACACCTTC. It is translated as CASSQDRKGYGYTF.

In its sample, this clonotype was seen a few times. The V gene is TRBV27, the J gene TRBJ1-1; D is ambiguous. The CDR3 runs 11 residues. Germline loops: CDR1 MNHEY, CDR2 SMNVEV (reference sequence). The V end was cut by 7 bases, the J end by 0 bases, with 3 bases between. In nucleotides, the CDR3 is TGTGCCAGCATCATGAACACTGAAGCTTTCTTT. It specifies CASIMNTEAFF.

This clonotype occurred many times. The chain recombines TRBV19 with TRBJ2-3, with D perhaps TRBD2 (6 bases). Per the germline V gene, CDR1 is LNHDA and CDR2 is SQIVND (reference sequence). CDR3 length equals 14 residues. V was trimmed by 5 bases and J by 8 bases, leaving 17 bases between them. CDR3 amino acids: CASSAGPGSVTQYF. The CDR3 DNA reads TGTGCCAGTAGTGCGGGACCAGGATCCGTTACGCAGTATTTT.

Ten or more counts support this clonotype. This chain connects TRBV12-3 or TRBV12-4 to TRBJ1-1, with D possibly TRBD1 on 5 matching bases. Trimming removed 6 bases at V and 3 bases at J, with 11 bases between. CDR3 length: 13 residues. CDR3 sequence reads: CASSRDGYTEAFF. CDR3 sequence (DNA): TGTGCCAGCAGCCGGGACGGGTACACTGAAGCTTTCTTT.

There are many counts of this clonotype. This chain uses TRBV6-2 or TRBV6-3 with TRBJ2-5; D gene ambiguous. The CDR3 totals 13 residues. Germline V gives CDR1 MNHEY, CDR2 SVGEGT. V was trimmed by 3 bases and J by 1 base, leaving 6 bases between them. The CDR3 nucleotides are TGTGCCAGCAGTTATAGGAGCCAAGAGACCCAGTACTTC. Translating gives CASSYRSQETQYF.

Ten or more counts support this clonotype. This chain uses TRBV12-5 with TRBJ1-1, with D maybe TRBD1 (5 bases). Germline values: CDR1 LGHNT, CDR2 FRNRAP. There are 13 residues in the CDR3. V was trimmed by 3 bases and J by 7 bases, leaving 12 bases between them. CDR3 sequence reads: CASGLRFGGEAFF. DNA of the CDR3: TGTGCTAGTGGTTTAAGATTTGGGGGTGAAGCTTTCTTT.

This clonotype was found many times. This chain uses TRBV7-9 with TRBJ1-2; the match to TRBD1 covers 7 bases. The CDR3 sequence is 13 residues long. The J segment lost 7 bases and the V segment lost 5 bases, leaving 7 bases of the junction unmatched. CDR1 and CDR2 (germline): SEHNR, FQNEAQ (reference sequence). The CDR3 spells CASSPDRDGGYTF. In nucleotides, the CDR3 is TGTGCCAGCAGCCCTGACAGGGACGGTGGCTACACCTTC.

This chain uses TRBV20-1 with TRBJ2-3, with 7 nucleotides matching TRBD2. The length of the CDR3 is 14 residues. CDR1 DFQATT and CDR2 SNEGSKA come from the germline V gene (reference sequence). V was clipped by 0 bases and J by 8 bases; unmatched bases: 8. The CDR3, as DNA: TGCAGTGCTAGAGATTTGGCTAGCGGTGTTACGCAGTATTTT. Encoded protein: CSARDLASGVTQYF.

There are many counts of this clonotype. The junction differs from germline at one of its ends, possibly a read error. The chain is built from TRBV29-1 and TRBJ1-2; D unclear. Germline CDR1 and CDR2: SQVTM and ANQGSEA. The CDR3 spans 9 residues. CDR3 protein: CSVERPPIF. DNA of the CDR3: TGCAGCGTTGAAAGGCCTCCTATCTTC.

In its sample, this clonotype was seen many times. The CDR3 DNA reads TGTGCCAGCACGACTCCGGGACTAGCGTCTACCGGGGAGCTGTTTTTT. The encoded protein is CASTTPGLASTGELFF. The chain links TRBV7-9 to TRBJ2-2; TRBD2 aligns across 10 bases. Per germline, CDR1 SEHNR and CDR2 FQNEAQ (reference sequence). The ends lost 7 bases at V and 5 bases at J; junction bases unmatched: 10. The CDR3 spans 16 residues.

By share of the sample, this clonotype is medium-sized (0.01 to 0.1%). CDR3 bases: TGTGCCAGCAGTGGGGGGGGTTATCAGCCCCAGCATTTT. Protein: CASSGGGYQPQHF. The chain has TRBV27 and TRBJ1-5, with D possibly being TRBD1 (5 bases). This CDR3 spans 13 amino acids. Germline-derived CDR1 and CDR2 are MNHEY and SMNVEV (reference sequence). V lost 5 bases and J 5 bases, leaving 10 bases between the germline ends.

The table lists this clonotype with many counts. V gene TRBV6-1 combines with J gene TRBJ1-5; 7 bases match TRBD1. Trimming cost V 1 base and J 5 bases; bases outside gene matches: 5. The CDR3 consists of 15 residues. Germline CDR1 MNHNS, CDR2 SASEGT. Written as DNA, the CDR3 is TGTGCCAGCAGTGAAGTGAACAGGGGACATCAGCCCCAGCATTTT. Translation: CASSEVNRGHQPQHF.

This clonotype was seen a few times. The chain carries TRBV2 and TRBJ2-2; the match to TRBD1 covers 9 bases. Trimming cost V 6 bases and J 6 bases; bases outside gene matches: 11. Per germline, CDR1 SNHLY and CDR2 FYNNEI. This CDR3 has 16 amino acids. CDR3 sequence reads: CASRSPGTGKSGELFF. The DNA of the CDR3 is TGTGCCAGCAGGAGCCCCGGGACAGGGAAATCCGGGGAGCTGTTTTTT.

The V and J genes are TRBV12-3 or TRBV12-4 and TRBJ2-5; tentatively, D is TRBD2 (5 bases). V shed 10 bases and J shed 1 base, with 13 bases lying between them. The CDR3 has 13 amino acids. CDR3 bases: TGTGCCACCGGGATACAGTCCCAAGAGACCCAGTACTTC. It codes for CATGIQSQETQYF.

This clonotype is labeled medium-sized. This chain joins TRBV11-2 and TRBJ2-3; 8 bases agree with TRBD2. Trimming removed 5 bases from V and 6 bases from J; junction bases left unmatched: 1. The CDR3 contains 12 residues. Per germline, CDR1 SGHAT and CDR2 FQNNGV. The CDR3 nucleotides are TGTGCCAGCAGCGGGACTAGGGATACGCAGTATTTT. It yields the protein CASSGTRDTQYF.

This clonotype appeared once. As DNA, the CDR3 is TGTGCCAGCAGCTTACGAAAAACTGAAGCTTTCTTT. It translates to CASSLRKTEAFF. The chain has TRBV7-2 and TRBJ1-1; D uncertain. Germline-derived CDR1 and CDR2 are SGHTA and FQGNSA. CDR3 length equals 12 residues. The V gene lost 2 bases and the J gene lost 5 bases, with 6 bases spanning the gap. Full variable domain (outside the CDR3, taken from reference TRBV7-2 and TRBJ1-1): GAGVSQSPSNKVTEKGKDVELRCDPISGHTALYWYRQSLGQGLEFLIYFQGNSAPDKSGLPSDRFSAERTGGSVSTLTIQRTQQEDSAVYLCASSLRKTEAFFGQGTRLTVV.

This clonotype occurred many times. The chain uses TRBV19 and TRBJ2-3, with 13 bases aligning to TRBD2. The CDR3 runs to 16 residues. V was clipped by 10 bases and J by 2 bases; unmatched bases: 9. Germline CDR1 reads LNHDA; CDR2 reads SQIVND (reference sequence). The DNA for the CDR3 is TGTGCCACAAGGACTAGCGGGAGTCCTTACACAGATACGCAGTATTTT. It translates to CATRTSGSPYTDTQYF.

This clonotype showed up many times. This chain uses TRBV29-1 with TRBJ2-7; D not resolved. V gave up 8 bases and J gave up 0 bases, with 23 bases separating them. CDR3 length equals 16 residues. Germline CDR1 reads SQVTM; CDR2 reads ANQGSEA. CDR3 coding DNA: TGCAGCACCTCCGGTTCGGGCCTTGGAAGCTCCTACGAGCAGTACTTC. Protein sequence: CSTSGSGLGSSYEQYF.

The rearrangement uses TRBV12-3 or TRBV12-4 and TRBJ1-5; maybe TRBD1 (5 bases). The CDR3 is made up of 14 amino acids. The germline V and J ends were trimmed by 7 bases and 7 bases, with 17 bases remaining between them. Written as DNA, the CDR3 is TGTGCCAGCACAGCAGGTCTCCAGGGCCAGCCCCAGCATTTT. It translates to CASTAGLQGQPQHF.

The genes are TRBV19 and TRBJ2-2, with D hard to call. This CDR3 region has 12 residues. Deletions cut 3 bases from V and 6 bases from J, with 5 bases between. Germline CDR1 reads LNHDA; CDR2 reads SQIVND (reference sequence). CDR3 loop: CASSIVAGELFF. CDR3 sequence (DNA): TGTGCCAGTAGTATCGTAGCCGGGGAGCTGTTTTTT. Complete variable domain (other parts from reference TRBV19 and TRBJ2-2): DGGITQSPKYLFRKEGQNVTLSCEQNLNHDAMYWYRQDPGQGLRLIYYSQIVNDFQKGDIAEGYSVSREKKESFPLTVTSAQKNPTAFYLCASSIVAGELFFGEGSRLTVL.

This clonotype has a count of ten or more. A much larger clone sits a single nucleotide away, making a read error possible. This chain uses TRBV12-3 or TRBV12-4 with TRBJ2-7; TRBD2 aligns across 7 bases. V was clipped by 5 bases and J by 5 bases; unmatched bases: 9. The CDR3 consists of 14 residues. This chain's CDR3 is CASSPRTRTDEQYF. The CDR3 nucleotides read TGTGCCAGCAGTCCTCGGACTAGAACTGACGAGCAGTACTTC.

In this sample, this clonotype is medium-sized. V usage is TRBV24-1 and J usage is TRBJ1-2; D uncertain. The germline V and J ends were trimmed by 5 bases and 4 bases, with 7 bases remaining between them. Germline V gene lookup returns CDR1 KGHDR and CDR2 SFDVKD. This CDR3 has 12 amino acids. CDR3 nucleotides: TGTGCCACCAGTGCACAGTCCTATGGCTACACCTTC. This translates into CATSAQSYGYTF.

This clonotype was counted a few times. The CDR3: CSLAGGEETQYF. In nucleotides, the CDR3 is TGCAGCCTCGCGGGGGGTGAGGAGACCCAGTACTTC. The V gene is TRBV29-1, the J gene TRBJ2-5; 8 positions agree with TRBD2. With V trimmed by 8 bases and J by 5 bases, 7 bases remained unmatched. In germline, CDR1 is SQVTM, CDR2 ANQGSEA. This CDR3 is 12 amino acids long.